This note documents a single T cell receptor beta chain sequence. This clonotype was recorded at least ten times. Its specific antigen is unknown. No clone much larger than this one lies a single base away; base qualities are absent. Amplification of TCR beta CDR3 regions was carried out from RNA transcripts. The first round of RT-PCR for the TCR CDR3 was performed with the HTBI primer set and the Qiagen OneStep RT-PCR kit. Libraries were constructed in a second round of multiplex PCR, after which size selection and purification were carried out. The libraries were sequenced on an Illumina HiSeq2000 using paired-end 100 bp reads. As for the original processing: SOAPnuke was used to process the raw data, throwing out any read that contained adapters or uncalled bases, had a mean Phred below 15, or lacked an exact constant-primer or identifier match. High-quality paired reads were merged using COPE v1.2.5, and each unique nucleotide sequence was defined as a clonotype. MiTCR v1.1 was used to align clonotypes to the IMGT TRBV, TRBD and TRBJ reference segments. The analysis included only V-J combinations with a frequency above 0.0001, which together covered 99% to 99.2% of the repertoires. The TCS score was defined as the ratio of F50 (clonal expansion) to E x V (chaos), calculated using BLOSUM62-based TCRdist between CDR3 peptides within each V-J. Welch's t-statistics and random forest reduced 500 to 550 V-J features to roughly 13, which were used in a naive Bayes classifier (R e1071). TCRdb reprocessing: public reads trimmed at Q25 with fastp, clones called with MiXCR, in-frame beta chains kept. Entries are consolidated by CDR3 protein sequence, retaining the most common genes and DNA. These V and J calls rely on TCRdb rather than the paper's analysis. Within this sample are about 460,000 distinct CDR3 sequences, with less than 25% of them counted one time only. The ten largest clonotypes hold approximately 49% of the sample.

This entry comes from a study of T cells in Graves' hyperthyroidism and ophthalmopathy (dated by TCRdb to the late 2010s). Concerning the study at large: Peripheral blood samples were taken at the time of initial diagnosis, prior to any treatment. After blood sampling, hyperthyroidism patients were treated with methimazole at a starting dose of 30 mg daily, and ophthalmopathy patients were treated with high-dose intravenous methylprednisolone. Thyroid tissue and blood T-cell repertoires from about 6 Graves' hyperthyroidism patients were also compared in the study. The roughly 99 discovery patients were divided at random into training and test sets in a 7:3 ratio. TCR V-J signatures able to tell the groups apart were searched for in a discovery cohort of 100 patients, of whom more than 40 had Graves' ophthalmopathy and 55 to 65 had stable Graves' hyperthyroidism. Whether ophthalmopathy could be predicted prospectively was tested in an independent validation cohort made up of roughly 19 hyperthyroidism patients plus 17 patients who later progressed to ophthalmopathy. According to the paper, TCR Vbeta CDR3 sequencing was carried out on 120 to 150 peripheral blood samples, which came from fewer than 50 ophthalmopathy, approximately 78 hyperthyroidism and some 17 progressor patients. Results and caveats for the whole study, not just this receptor: Sample size was not statistically predetermined, and investigators were not blinded to group allocation. Most expanded thyroid clonotypes (frequency above 0.001) were also detected in blood, suggesting blood repertoires may reflect thyroid immune responses. In validation, the model predicted progression to ophthalmopathy a median of about 6.8 months before onset, with about 64% sensitivity and 72.22% specificity. A model built on a 13 V-J signature distinguished ophthalmopathy from stable hyperthyroidism, reaching 87.88% sensitivity and about 81% specificity in cross-validation and 80%/75% in testing.

Cut back by 5 bases and 5 bases, the V and J ends lie 16 bases apart. The CDR3 sequence holds 15 residues, the cysteine and phenylalanine included. The kept DNA is CDR3 alone, 45 bases in frame from the first base. CDR1 SGHNT and CDR2 YENEEA were looked up in the germline V gene. Ophthalmopathy patients had moderately to severely active disease, with a Clinical Activity Score of 3 or more, a NOSPECS grade of 4 or more, and a disease duration of less than 3 months. Any patient with an uncontrolled infection, another autoimmune disease, pregnancy or lactation was excluded. Diagnoses were based on clinical symptoms, serum thyroxine and TRAb, thyroid ultrasound and orbital computed tomography. Ficoll-Paque density gradient centrifugation was used to isolate PBMCs from 8.5 to 10 ml of fresh peripheral blood. Total RNA was extracted using Trizol reagent, and RNA quality was assessed on an Agilent 2100 Bioanalyzer.

The TCR sequence derives from a woman in her seventies with Graves' ophthalmopathy. The sequenced sample was blood. The chain couples TRBV11-3 to TRBJ2-1, with the D call perhaps TRBD1 or TRBD2, as 5 bases match in each case. For the CDR3, the sequence is CASSPRRGADNEQFF. The DNA sequence reads TGTGCCAGCAGCCCACGCCGGGGCGCCGACAATGAGCAGTTCTTC.